This T cell receptor beta chain is drawn from a study of T cells in Graves' hyperthyroidism and ophthalmopathy. V was clipped by 5 bases and J by 0 bases; unmatched bases: 9. CDR1 is SEHNR and CDR2 is FQNEAQ in the germline V gene (reference sequence). There are 16 residues in the CDR3. Amplification targeted TCR beta CDR3 regions from RNA transcripts. When the TCR CDR3 underwent first-round RT-PCR, the HTBI primer set was used. TCRdb ran MiXCR on the multiplex PCR reads and lists one entry per CDR3 protein. The data show 500,000 to 650,000 distinct CDR3 sequences, with 35% to 50% seen just once and about two fifths held by the top ten. This clonotype was seen many times.

V usage is TRBV7-9 and J usage is TRBJ1-1, with TRBD1 identical over 7 bases. The sequenced sample consisted of peripheral blood or thyroid tissue (not recorded which). The receptor comes from an adult woman with Graves' disease, either hyperthyroidism or ophthalmopathy (not recorded which). CDR3 sequence reads: CASSEKGAVLNTEAFF. DNA for the CDR3: TGTGCCAGCAGCGAAAAGGGGGCAGTGCTGAACACTGAAGCTTTCTTT.